One and the same sample provided the 32 T cell receptor beta chains below, sequenced in a study of blood T cell repertoires in COVID-19. Using immunoSEQ multiplex PCR, the repertoire was profiled, and TCRdb retains in-frame clones only, with some absent. The sample includes 77,000 or so clones, approximately 90% of them seen just once. The sequenced material came from peripheral blood. The receptors here all came from a man in his fifties with active COVID-19.

This chain connects TRBV20-1 to TRBJ2-1; TRBD2 matches at 9 bases. The CDR3 sequence is 14 residues long. Germline CDR1 is DFQATT and CDR2 is SNEGSKA (reference sequence). Losses at the gene ends were 3 bases for V and 6 bases for J; bases not matched to a gene: 6. CDR3 residues: CSASGGGARNEQFF. The CDR3 coding sequence is TGCAGTGCTAGTGGCGGGGGGGCCCGCAATGAGCAGTTCTTC.

The rearrangement joins TRBV11-2 to TRBJ2-7; 11 nucleotides line up with TRBD1. V trimming: 2 bases; J trimming: 1 base; junction bases outside the gene matches: 7. Germline V gene sequence: CDR1 SGHAT, CDR2 FQNNGV. The CDR3 runs 17 residues. CDR3 in DNA: TGTGCCAGCAGCTTAAGGGTTGGGACAGGGGGATCCTACGAGCAGTACTTC. Residues: CASSLRVGTGGSYEQYF.

The DNA for the CDR3 is TGTGCCAGCAGCCTCGTCCGGGGAGGGAAAGCTAACTATGGCTACACCTTC. It yields the protein CASSLVRGGKANYGYTF. The genes are TRBV7-8 and TRBJ1-2, with no clear D. The CDR3 consists of 17 residues. Germline lookup yields CDR1 SGHVS and CDR2 FQNEAQ. Trimming took 5 bases from V and 0 from J, leaving 19 bases between them.

The chain recombines TRBV24-1 with TRBJ1-2, with D possibly being TRBD1 (5 bases). The CDR3 runs 13 residues. V lost 3 bases to trimming and J lost 2 bases, with 6 bases between them. From germline, CDR1 is KGHDR and CDR2 SFDVKD. The CDR3 DNA follows: TGTGCCACCAGTGATGGGGGGAACTATGGCTACACCTTC. This encodes CATSDGGNYGYTF.

The chain combines TRBV11-1 with TRBJ1-6; no reliable D call. CDR3 length: 15 amino acids. CDR1 and CDR2 from the germline V gene are SGHAT and FQDESV (reference sequence). The V gene lost 3 bases and the J gene lost 10 bases, with 16 bases spanning the gap. CDR3 sequence: CASSLADLDESPLHF. In DNA form, the CDR3 reads TGTGCCAGCAGCTTGGCAGACCTAGACGAATCACCCCTCCACTTT.

The chain links TRBV7-3 to TRBJ1-2; D is uncertain. The V gene lost 4 bases and the J gene lost 4 bases, with 10 bases spanning the gap. The CDR3 sequence is 13 residues long. Germline CDR1 and CDR2: SGHTA and FQGTGA. The CDR3 bases are TGTGCCAGCAGCTCAGTGACGGGCTATGGCTACACCTTC. This translates into CASSSVTGYGYTF.

The chain couples TRBV6-2 or TRBV6-3 to TRBJ1-2; the D is unclear. The CDR3 loop spans 12 amino acids. The ends were cut back, 2 bases at V and 5 bases at J, with 6 bases in the middle. Germline loops: CDR1 MNHEY, CDR2 SVGEGT. CDR3 protein: CASSYLAYGYTF. The CDR3 DNA sequence: TGTGCCAGCAGTTACCTGGCTTATGGCTACACCTTC.

This chain joins TRBV20-1 and TRBJ2-2; 11 bases match TRBD2. The CDR3 has 14 residues. Trimming removed 3 bases from V and 4 bases from J; junction bases left unmatched: 1. CDR1 is DFQATT, CDR2 SNEGSKA, per germline (reference sequence). CDR3 amino acids: CSASGTSGTGELFF. CDR3 sequence (DNA): TGCAGTGCTAGTGGGACTAGCGGCACCGGGGAGCTGTTTTTT.

The rearrangement links TRBV7-2 to TRBJ2-3, with no clear D. The CDR3 totals 14 residues. CDR1 and CDR2 (germline): SGHTA, FQGNSA. Trimming left V 5 bases short and J 2 bases short, with 11 bases between. CDR3 protein: CASSPTYHTDTQYF. The CDR3 DNA reads TGTGCCAGCAGCCCTACTTATCACACAGATACGCAGTATTTT. Combining the CDR3 with reference TRBV7-2 and TRBJ2-3 gives the whole variable domain GAGVSQSPSNKVTEKGKDVELRCDPISGHTALYWYRQSLGQGLEFLIYFQGNSAPDKSGLPSDRFSAERTGGSVSTLTIQRTQQEDSAVYLCASSPTYHTDTQYFGPGTRLTVL.

The sample holds one count of this clone. The chain uses TRBV19 and TRBJ2-6; a possible D gene is TRBD1 (6 bases). CDR3 length equals 14 residues. The V and J ends lost 8 bases and 0 bases respectively, with 8 bases between them. CDR1 is LNHDA, CDR2 SQIVND, per germline (reference sequence). CDR3 DNA: TGTGCCAGTGTACAGGGCTCTGGGGCCAACGTCCTGACTTTC. Translated: CASVQGSGANVLTF.

The genes are TRBV6-1 and TRBJ1-1; no definite D call. Germline assignment: CDR1 MNHNS and CDR2 SASEGT. With 1 base removed from V and 2 bases from J, the gap between germline ends came to 5 bases. The CDR3 is 13 residues long. The CDR3 DNA reads as TGTGCCAGCAGTGAAGTGGCAAACACTGAAGCTTTCTTT. This codes for CASSEVANTEAFF.

The CDR3 DNA reads as TGCGCCAGCAGCAGAGAGATTCACACAGATACGCAGTATTTT. Amino acid sequence: CASSREIHTDTQYF. The chain uses TRBV5-1 and TRBJ2-3; D is uncertain. Trimming took off 4 bases at V and 2 bases at J, with 11 bases between the two ends. CDR3 length: 14 amino acids. Germline V gene data show CDR1 as SGHRS and CDR2 as YFSETQ.

The J gene is TRBJ1-3, the V gene TRBV6-6; 7 bases fit TRBD1. Germline CDR1 and CDR2: MNHNY and SVGAGI (reference sequence). This CDR3 is 15 amino acids long. The V gene end was trimmed by 6 bases and the J gene end by 7 bases; junction bases not matched to a gene: 12. Here the CDR3 DNA reads TGTGCCAGCAGCGAGGGACAGCCGCTCCGGAACACCATATATTTT. Residues: CASSEGQPLRNTIYF.

This clone has a single count. V and J are TRBV6-5 and TRBJ2-5; a possible D gene is TRBD2 (7 bases). CDR3 length: 13 amino acids. Germline loops: CDR1 MNHEY, CDR2 SVGAGI. Trimming removed 6 bases at V and 7 bases at J, with 15 bases between. The DNA for the CDR3 is TGTGCCAGCAGCCCCGGCGGGGGCGGGACCCAGTACTTC. This codes for CASSPGGGGTQYF.

The chain recombines TRBV11-2 with TRBJ2-7; tentatively, D is TRBD2 (6 bases). The CDR3 is made up of 15 amino acids. The V and J ends lost 5 bases and 2 bases respectively, with 16 bases between them. Germline V gives CDR1 SGHAT, CDR2 FQNNGV. DNA of the CDR3: TGTGCCAGCAGCGGTTCAGCGGGTCAGGCCTACGAGCAGTACTTC. This sequence encodes CASSGSAGQAYEQYF.

This CDR3 is CASSPPGGEWRKLFF. The CDR3, as DNA: TGTGCCAGCAGTCCCCCCGGGGGGGAGTGGCGAAAACTGTTTTTT. The chain links TRBV28 to TRBJ1-4, with D maybe TRBD1 (5 bases). Trimming removed 5 bases at V and 10 bases at J, with 20 bases between. This CDR3 has 15 residues. The germline CDR1 and CDR2 sequences are MDHEN and SYDVKM.

V is TRBV6-5 and J is TRBJ1-5; possible D gene TRBD1, 6 bases. V was pared by 6 bases and J by 6 bases, with 15 bases between. This CDR3 region has 14 residues. Germline CDR1 reads MNHEY; CDR2 reads SVGAGI. The DNA of the CDR3 is TGTGCCAGCAGACAGACAGGTCGTATTCAGCCCCAGCATTTT. As protein: CASRQTGRIQPQHF.

This sequence joins TRBV5-4 and TRBJ2-5, with no clear D. V lost 0 bases, J lost 5 bases, and 14 bases lay in between. Germline V gives CDR1 SGHNT, CDR2 YYREEE (reference sequence). The CDR3 contains 15 residues. The DNA for the CDR3 is TGTGCCAGCAGCTTGGAGGTAAACGAACAGGAGACCCAGTACTTC. Protein product: CASSLEVNEQETQYF.

V gene TRBV28 combines with J gene TRBJ2-2; D unclear. Germline V gene data show CDR1 as MDHEN and CDR2 as SYDVKM. This CDR3 is 14 amino acids long. Trimming cost V 5 bases and J 5 bases, with 12 bases left between them. The CDR3, as DNA: TGTGCCAGCAGTCCTCCGATAGAGACCGGGGAGCTGTTTTTT. This codes for CASSPPIETGELFF.

The CDR3 DNA follows: TGTGCCAGCATGCAGACTAACTATGGCTACACCTTC. This translates into CASMQTNYGYTF. The chain joins TRBV2 to TRBJ1-2; no definite D call. Germline CDR1 reads SNHLY; CDR2 reads FYNNEI. CDR3 size: 12 residues. V shed 7 bases and J shed 0 bases, with 6 bases lying between them. The whole variable domain, filled in from reference TRBV2 and TRBJ1-2, reads EPEVTQTPSHQVTQMGQEVILRCVPISNHLYFYWYRQILGQKVEFLVSFYNNEISEKSEIFDDQFSVERPDGSNFTLKIRSTKLEDSAMYFCASMQTNYGYTFGSGTRLTVV.

V is TRBV6-5 and J is TRBJ1-5; D not certain. Per the germline V gene, CDR1 is MNHEY and CDR2 is SVGAGI. CDR3 length: 15 residues. Trimming removed 6 bases from V and 0 bases from J, with 12 bases in between. The CDR3: CASRPTDNSNQPQHF. The DNA for the CDR3 is TGTGCCAGCAGGCCTACAGATAATAGCAATCAGCCCCAGCATTTT.

The chain carries TRBV27 and TRBJ1-2; D not resolved. The CDR3 spans 13 residues. Trimming removed 5 bases from V and 7 bases from J, with 14 bases in between. Germline V gene sequence: CDR1 MNHEY, CDR2 SMNVEV (reference sequence). Written as DNA, the CDR3 is TGTGCCAGCAGTCCCCTTTCCCCAGGTGGCTACACCTTC. It encodes CASSPLSPGGYTF.

The gene calls are TRBV6-4 and TRBJ2-3; 14 bases line up with TRBD2. The CDR3 loop spans 15 amino acids. Per the germline V gene, CDR1 is MRHNA and CDR2 is SNTAGT. The V and J ends lost 3 bases and 4 bases, in that order; junction bases with no gene match: 0. DNA of the CDR3: TGTGCCAGCAGTGAGACTAGCGGGGGGGCAGATACGCAGTATTTT. It yields the protein CASSETSGGADTQYF.

The chain couples TRBV28 to TRBJ2-3; no clear D gene. The CDR3 runs to 13 residues. From germline, CDR1 is MDHEN and CDR2 SYDVKM. The V and J ends lost 7 bases and 4 bases respectively, with 12 bases between them. CDR3 nucleotide sequence: TGTGCCAGCACCGGCGGAATCTCAGATACGCAGTATTTT. Its protein product is CASTGGISDTQYF.

The chain joins TRBV5-1 to TRBJ1-5; 8 bases are a match to TRBD1. Germline CDR1 and CDR2: SGHRS and YFSETQ. The CDR3 is 15 amino acids. Losses at the gene ends were 3 bases for V and 6 bases for J; bases not matched to a gene: 8. In DNA form, the CDR3 reads TGCGCCAGCAGCTCCCAGGGGGCGCGAGGTCAGCCCCAGCATTTT. Its translation is CASSSQGARGQPQHF.

V usage is TRBV15 and J usage is TRBJ2-7; D not resolved. V was trimmed by 4 bases and J by 5 bases, leaving 6 bases between them. CDR1 is LNHNV and CDR2 is YYDKDF in the germline V gene (reference sequence). The CDR3 spans 11 residues. CDR3 bases: TGTGCCACCAGCATTCAGAACGAGCAGTACTTC. Its protein product is CATSIQNEQYF.

This clone occurred once. The CDR3 sequence: CASSPWDSSSVSYEQYF. As DNA, the CDR3 is TGTGCCAGCAGCCCTTGGGACTCCTCTAGCGTTTCCTACGAGCAGTACTTC. This sequence joins TRBV9 and TRBJ2-7; maybe TRBD2 (6 bases). The germline CDR1 and CDR2 sequences are SGDLS and YYNGEE. V lost 4 bases and J 1 base, leaving 21 bases between the germline ends. The CDR3 is 17 residues long.

This chain joins TRBV28 and TRBJ1-3; perhaps TRBD1 as D (6 bases). The CDR3 is 15 amino acids. V was trimmed by 8 bases and J by 4 bases, leaving 18 bases between them. CDR1 is MDHEN and CDR2 is SYDVKM in the germline V gene. The CDR3 is CASSLAGAGGNTIYF. As DNA, the CDR3 is TGTGCCAGCTCACTGGCGGGGGCGGGAGGAAACACCATATATTTT.

V and J are TRBV7-8 and TRBJ1-2; 10 nucleotides align to TRBD1. The CDR3 loop spans 19 amino acids. Germline-derived CDR1 and CDR2 are SGHVS and FQNEAQ. Germline trimming cut 5 bases from V and 0 bases from J; bases unmatched to any gene: 15. The CDR3 DNA sequence: TGTGCCAGCAGCCCTTTCCAACCGGGACAGGGGCTATCTAACTATGGCTACACCTTC. Protein: CASSPFQPGQGLSNYGYTF. The full variable domain, its missing parts supplied by reference TRBV7-8 and TRBJ1-2, is GAGVSQSPRYKVAKRGQDVALRCDPISGHVSLFWYQQALGQGPEFLTYFQNEAQLDKSGLPSDRFFAERPEGSVSTLKIQRTQQEDSAVYLCASSPFQPGQGLSNYGYTFGSGTRLTVV.

This sequence joins TRBV3-1 (or the pseudogene TRBV3-2) and TRBJ2-7; D possibly corresponds to TRBD1 (5 bases). This CDR3 is 14 amino acids long. Trimming shortened V by 0 bases and J by 5 bases, and 11 bases separated the two germline ends. The V gene's germline CDR1 is LGHDT and CDR2 YNNKEL (reference sequence). The DNA for the CDR3 is TGTGCCAGCAGCCAAGAATCAGGGTTCAACGAGCAGTACTTC. Protein sequence: CASSQESGFNEQYF.

The chain joins TRBV19 to TRBJ1-4; 10 bases map to TRBD1. J was trimmed by 14 bases and V by 3 bases; bases with no gene match: 9. The CDR3 contains 14 residues. Germline CDR1 reads LNHDA; CDR2 reads SQIVND (reference sequence). The CDR3 DNA follows: TGTGCCAGTAGTATGGGACAGGGGACGGATTGGCTGTTTTTT. Protein sequence: CASSMGQGTDWLFF.

The gene calls are TRBV12-3 or TRBV12-4 and TRBJ2-1; maybe TRBD1 (5 bases). The germline V and J ends were trimmed by 10 bases and 7 bases, with 14 bases remaining between them. The CDR3 loop spans 12 amino acids. CDR3 nucleotides: TGTGCCATAGGGGATTTTAAGAATGAGCAGTTCTTC. Its translation is CAIGDFKNEQFF.